This TCR beta chain was recovered during a study of CD8+ T cells in alopecia areata. Extracted from the samples, RNA was reverse transcribed into cDNA to serve as the sequencing template. Sequencing used immunoSEQ multiplex PCR; TCRdb keeps in-frame clones, though not all of them. The sample yields roughly 150,000 clones, around 55% seen once. Trimming took off 1 base at V and 8 bases at J, with 9 bases between the two ends. The CDR3 is 13 amino acids. Germline loops: CDR1 SEHNR, CDR2 FQNEAQ (reference sequence). This clone was observed a handful of times. The rearrangement links TRBV7-9 to TRBJ2-1; D might be TRBD1 (6 bases). The sequence came from a human donor with alopecia areata. The source was CD8+ T cells sorted from blood, collected at week 0. CDR3 coding DNA: TGTGCCAGCAGCTTAGGGACAGTTGATGAGCAGTTCTTC. Protein sequence: CASSLGTVDEQFF. The variable domain in full, with the rest retrieved from reference TRBV7-9 and TRBJ2-1, is DTGVSQNPRHKITKRGQNVTFRCDPISEHNRLYWYRQTLGQGPEFLTYFQNEAQLEKSRLLSDRFSAERPKGSFSTLEIQRTEQGDSAMYLCASSLGTVDEQFFGPGTRLTVL.